This TCR beta chain was sequenced in a study of CD8 T cells in Susac syndrome. To note about this clonotype: Its antigen is unidentified.

Study outcomes and limitations: The study recognized that the number of individuals in its TCR sequencing and HLA analysis was relatively small.

RNA amounts of roughly 0.5 to 1 ug underwent reverse transcription with random hexamers. MiXCR was run by TCRdb on the immunoSEQ multiplex PCR reads, yielding one entry per CDR3 protein. The table records 100,000 to 150,000 distinct CDR3 sequences, around 95% of them present only once. In Susac syndrome patients, recently defined diagnostic criteria for definite or probable disease were met. The CDR3 extends over 14 amino acids. Trimming took 6 bases from V and 0 from J, leaving 10 bases between them. Sequences were obtained from CD8+ T cells from PBMCs. The receptor was derived from a human donor with Susac syndrome. The chain is built from TRBV12-3 or TRBV12-4 and TRBJ2-3, with D perhaps TRBD1 or TRBD2 (5 bases each). The CDR3 coding sequence is TGTGCCAGCAGCGGGACCCCTAGCACAGATACGCAGTATTTT. This encodes CASSGTPSTDTQYF.